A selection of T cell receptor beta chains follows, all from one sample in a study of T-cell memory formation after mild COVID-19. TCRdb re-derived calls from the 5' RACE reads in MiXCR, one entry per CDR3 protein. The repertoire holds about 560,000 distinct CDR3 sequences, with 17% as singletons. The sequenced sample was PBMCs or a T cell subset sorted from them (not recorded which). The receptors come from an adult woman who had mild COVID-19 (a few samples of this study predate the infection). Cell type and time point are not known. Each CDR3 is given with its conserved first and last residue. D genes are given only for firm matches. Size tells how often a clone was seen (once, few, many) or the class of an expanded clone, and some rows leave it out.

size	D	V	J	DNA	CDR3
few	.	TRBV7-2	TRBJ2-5	TGTGCCAGCAGACAGGGAGGTCGACAAGAGACCCAGTACTTC	CASRQGGRQETQYF
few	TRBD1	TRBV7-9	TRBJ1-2	TGTGCCAGCAGCTTAGCGGGACAGGGAGGCTACACCTTC	CASSLAGQGGYTF
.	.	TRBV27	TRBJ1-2	TGTGCCAGCAGGTCTAACCTCCAGGTGGCGTCGGGTGGCTACACCTTC	CASRSNLQVASGGYTF
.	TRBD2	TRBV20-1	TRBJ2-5	TGCAGTGCTAGAGGTACTAGCGGGAGTGACATCGAGACCCAGTACTTC	CSARGTSGSDIETQYF
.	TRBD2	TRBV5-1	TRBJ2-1	TGCGCCAGCAGCTTGATGACTAGCGGGAGCAATGAGCAGTTCTTC	CASSLMTSGSNEQFF
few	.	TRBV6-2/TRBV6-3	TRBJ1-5	TGTGCCAGCAGCCACGGGGTTCAGCCCCAGCATTTT	CASSHGVQPQHF
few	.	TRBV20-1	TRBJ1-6	TGCAGTGCTAGACGGGGCGAAGGGAATTCACCCCTCCACTTT	CSARRGEGNSPLHF
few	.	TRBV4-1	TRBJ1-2	TGCGCCAGCAGCCATCAGAGCTATGGCTACACCTTC	CASSHQSYGYTF
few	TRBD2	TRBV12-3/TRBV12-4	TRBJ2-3	TGTGCCAGCACCCCTAAGGAGCGGGAGCGTTATACGCAGTATTTT	CASTPKERERYTQYF
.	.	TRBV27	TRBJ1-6	TGTGCCAGCACCCTCGGGGTGGGTTCACCCCTCCACTTT	CASTLGVGSPLHF
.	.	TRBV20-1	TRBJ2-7	TGCAGTGCTATAGGGCCATCGGAGGGAGAGCAGTACTTC	CSAIGPSEGEQYF
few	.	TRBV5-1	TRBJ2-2	TGCGCCAGCAGCTCACCGGTAATAACAGGGCTCACCGGGGAGCTGTTTTTT	CASSSPVITGLTGELFF
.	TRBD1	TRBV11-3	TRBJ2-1	TGTGCCAGCAGCTACCGACAGGGGCTCAATGAGCAGTTCTTC	CASSYRQGLNEQFF
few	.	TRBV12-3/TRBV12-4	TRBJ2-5	TGTGCCAGCAGTTTGATATCCACCGTGGGGACCCAGTACTTC	CASSLISTVGTQYF
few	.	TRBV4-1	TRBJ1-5	TGCGCCAGCAGCCAATCGACAGGTAATCAGCCCCAGCATTTT	CASSQSTGNQPQHF
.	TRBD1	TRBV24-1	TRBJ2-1	TGTGACACCAGTGATTTGGGACAGGGGAACAATGAGCAGTTCTTC	CDTSDLGQGNNEQFF
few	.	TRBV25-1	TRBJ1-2	TGTGCCAGCAGTGACCTTGGACAGTTTAACTATGGCTACACCTTC	CASSDLGQFNYGYTF
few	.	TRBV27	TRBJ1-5	TGTGCCAGCAGTTTTACGAGTAGCTGGGGCCAGCCCCAGCATTTT	CASSFTSSWGQPQHF
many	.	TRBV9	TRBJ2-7	TGTGCCAGCAGCGTAGATCCAGGTTCTTCCTACGAGCAGTACTTC	CASSVDPGSSYEQYF
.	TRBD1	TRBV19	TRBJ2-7	TGTGCCGGTAGTATTGGGACAGGGGTATCCTACGAGCAGTACTTC	CAGSIGTGVSYEQYF
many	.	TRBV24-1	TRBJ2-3	TGTGCCACCAGTGATCCGCGCGAGGGAACCTTTAGCACAGATACGCAGTATTTT	CATSDPREGTFSTDTQYF
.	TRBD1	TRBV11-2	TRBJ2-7	TGTGCCAGCAGCTTAGCCCACAGGGGGACCTACGAGCAGTACTTC	CASSLAHRGTYEQYF
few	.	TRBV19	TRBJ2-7	TGTGCCAGTAGTCCAGCGGACCTGGGGTCCTACGAGCAGTACTTC	CASSPADLGSYEQYF
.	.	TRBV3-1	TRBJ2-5	TGTGCCAGCAGCCAAGGGACAGAAGAGACCCAGTACTTC	CASSQGTEETQYF
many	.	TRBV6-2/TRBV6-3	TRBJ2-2	TGTGCCAGCAGTGGTGACTTGCCCGGGGAGCTGTTTTTT	CASSGDLPGELFF
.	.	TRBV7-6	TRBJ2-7	TGTGCCAGCAGCGACAGGAGCTACGAGCAGTACTTC	CASSDRSYEQYF
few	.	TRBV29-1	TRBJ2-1	TGCAGCGGCTCGTCCGGGGAGCAGTTCTTC	CSGSSGEQFF
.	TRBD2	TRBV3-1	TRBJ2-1	TGTGCCAGCAGCCAACTAGCGGGGTATGGTGAGCAGTTCTTC	CASSQLAGYGEQFF
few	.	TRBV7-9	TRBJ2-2	TGTGCCAGCAAGGGGACCGGGGAGCTGTTTTTT	CASKGTGELFF
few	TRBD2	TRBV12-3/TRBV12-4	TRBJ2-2	TGTGCCAGCAGTTTTTTCCTAGCGGGATTAACCGGGGAGCTGTTTTTT	CASSFFLAGLTGELFF
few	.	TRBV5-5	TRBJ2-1	TGTGCCAGCAGCGCGGACCTTCCCAATGAGCAGTTCTTC	CASSADLPNEQFF
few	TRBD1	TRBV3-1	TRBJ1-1	TGTGCCAGCAGCCACGGACAGGGGGCCCCTGAAGCTTTCTTT	CASSHGQGAPEAFF
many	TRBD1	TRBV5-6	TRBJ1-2	TGTGCCAGCAGCTTGGTTGGGACAGAGGGCTACACCTTC	CASSLVGTEGYTF
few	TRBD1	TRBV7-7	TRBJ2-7	TGTGCTAGCAGCTTAGAGTGGACAGGGGCCTACGAGCAGTACTTC	CASSLEWTGAYEQYF
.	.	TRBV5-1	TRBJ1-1	TGCGCCGTCCGGGACGCTGAAGCTTTCTTT	CAVRDAEAFF
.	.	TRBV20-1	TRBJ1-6	TGCAGTGCTAGGGGTTCTAATTCACCCCTCCACTTT	CSARGSNSPLHF